The rows below give T cell receptor beta chains drawn from one sample of a study of blood T cell repertoires in COVID-19. The assay was immunoSEQ multiplex PCR, and TCRdb's table has in-frame clones only and misses some. Of about 270,000 clones in the sample, approximately 91% are singletons; the top ten hold over 2%. The sequenced material came from PBMCs or T cells enriched from blood (not recorded which). The source of these receptors is a woman in her 40s with acute COVID-19. Each CDR3 is given with its conserved first and last residue. Fields, in order: J gene, clone size, D gene, V gene, CDR3 DNA, CDR3 protein. The D gene is left open where the match is weak. The size field is filled for only some rows; it gives once, few, many or a size class.

J: TRBJ1-2
size: .
D: TRBD1
V: TRBV18
DNA: TGTGCCAGCTCGGGGGACAGGGGCTATGGCTACACCTTC
CDR3: CASSGDRGYGYTF

J: TRBJ1-3
size: .
D: .
V: TRBV6-1
DNA: TGTGCCAGCAGTGAAGCCTCAGGGCAGGGGCCCGGAAACACCATATATTTT
CDR3: CASSEASGQGPGNTIYF

J: TRBJ2-1
size: .
D: TRBD2
V: TRBV11-2
DNA: TGTGCCAGCAGCTCCCTGAAAGCGGGAGCCTCCTACAATGAGCAGTTCTTC
CDR3: CASSSLKAGASYNEQFF

J: TRBJ2-3
size: .
D: .
V: TRBV5-1
DNA: TGCGCCAGCAGTGGGAGGACGCAGTATTTT
CDR3: CASSGRTQYF

J: TRBJ2-3
size: .
D: TRBD2
V: TRBV7-2
DNA: TGTGCCAGCAGCTTAGGGTGGCGGCGGGGGGTAGATACGCAGTATTTT
CDR3: CASSLGWRRGVDTQYF

J: TRBJ2-7
size: .
D: TRBD2
V: TRBV20-1
DNA: TGCAGTGCTAGTAGGCTAGCGGGAGGAACCTACGAGCAGTACTTC
CDR3: CSASRLAGGTYEQYF

J: TRBJ2-2
size: .
D: .
V: TRBV27
DNA: TGTGCCAGCAGTTTATTTGCAGGGGACACCGGGGAGCTGTTTTTT
CDR3: CASSLFAGDTGELFF

J: TRBJ1-4
size: .
D: TRBD1
V: TRBV24-1
DNA: TGTGCCACCAGCCAAGGACAGGGGGAACTGTTTTTT
CDR3: CATSQGQGELFF

J: TRBJ1-1
size: .
D: .
V: TRBV28
DNA: TGTGCCAGCAGCCGCCGGGGGGGGGCCACTGAAGCTTTCTTT
CDR3: CASSRRGGATEAFF

J: TRBJ2-1
size: .
D: .
V: TRBV3-1/TRBV3-2
DNA: TGTGCCAGCAGCCAAGATTTGGAGTTTGAGCAGTTCTTC
CDR3: CASSQDLEFEQFF

J: TRBJ1-1
size: once
D: .
V: TRBV19
DNA: TGTGCCAGTAGTATAGGTCAGAACACTGAAGCTTTCTTT
CDR3: CASSIGQNTEAFF

J: TRBJ2-3
size: .
D: TRBD2
V: TRBV4-1
DNA: TGCGCCAGCAGCCCGGGACCAGCGGGAGTACAGGATACGCAGTATTTT
CDR3: CASSPGPAGVQDTQYF

J: TRBJ2-1
size: once
D: TRBD2
V: TRBV7-9
DNA: TGTGCCAGCAGCATCCATAGCGGGGGGTATAATGAGCAGTTCTTC
CDR3: CASSIHSGGYNEQFF

J: TRBJ1-6
size: once
D: .
V: TRBV28
DNA: TGTGCCAGCACACCTGCCGGGGTGAGTTCACCCCTCCACTTT
CDR3: CASTPAGVSSPLHF

J: TRBJ2-7
size: .
D: TRBD2
V: TRBV9
DNA: TGTGCCAGCAGCGTAGGGGCGGGAGAGACCTACGAGCAGTACTTC
CDR3: CASSVGAGETYEQYF

J: TRBJ1-1
size: .
D: .
V: TRBV27
DNA: TGTGCCAGCAGTTTACAGGGTGGGGCTGAAGCTTTCTTT
CDR3: CASSLQGGAEAFF

J: TRBJ1-6
size: .
D: TRBD1
V: TRBV27
DNA: TGTGCCAGCAGTTTTGACAGGGAGTTCTGGGCTCCCCTCCACTTT
CDR3: CASSFDREFWAPLHF

J: TRBJ1-3
size: .
D: .
V: TRBV5-1
DNA: TGCGCCAGCAGCTTGGAGGGGTCATCTGGAAGCACCATATATTTT
CDR3: CASSLEGSSGSTIYF

J: TRBJ2-1
size: .
D: TRBD2
V: TRBV15
DNA: TGTGCCACCAGCAGAGATGGTACAGCGGGAATCAATGAGCAGTTCTTC
CDR3: CATSRDGTAGINEQFF

J: TRBJ2-3
size: .
D: TRBD2
V: TRBV5-1
DNA: TGCGCCAGCAGCTTGGATTTGGCGGGGGGCACAGATACGCAGTATTTT
CDR3: CASSLDLAGGTDTQYF

J: TRBJ2-3
size: .
D: .
V: TRBV19
DNA: TGTGCCAGTAGTATAGGAGGGGATACGCAGTATTTT
CDR3: CASSIGGDTQYF

J: TRBJ2-7
size: once
D: TRBD1
V: TRBV6-2/TRBV6-3
DNA: TGTGCCAGCAGTTACGTAAATCCCCTCCGGGACAGTATCTACGAGCAGTACTTC
CDR3: CASSYVNPLRDSIYEQYF

J: TRBJ2-3
size: .
D: TRBD2
V: TRBV7-2
DNA: TGTGCCAGCAGCTTAGAACTAGCGGGAGCAGATACGCAGTATTTT
CDR3: CASSLELAGADTQYF

J: TRBJ1-2
size: .
D: .
V: TRBV6-2/TRBV6-3
DNA: TGTGCCAGCAGCCCACGGGACTATGGCTACACCTTC
CDR3: CASSPRDYGYTF

J: TRBJ2-1
size: .
D: TRBD2
V: TRBV19
DNA: TGTGCCAGTAGTATAGCGCCACGCCCATGGACTAGCGGGAGGTACGGGAATGAGCAGTTCTTC
CDR3: CASSIAPRPWTSGRYGNEQFF

J: TRBJ1-1
size: .
D: .
V: TRBV30
DNA: TGTGCCTGGAGTAACGGGGGGTTCACTGAAGCTTTCTTT
CDR3: CAWSNGGFTEAFF

J: TRBJ1-2
size: .
D: .
V: TRBV7-9
DNA: TGTGCCAGCAGCTTACGTCCCGGGACAAACTATGGCTACACCTTC
CDR3: CASSLRPGTNYGYTF

J: TRBJ1-3
size: .
D: TRBD1
V: TRBV7-9
DNA: TGTGCCAGCAGCTCGGAAAGACAGGGGGCTGGAAACACCATATATTTT
CDR3: CASSSERQGAGNTIYF

J: TRBJ2-1
size: .
D: .
V: TRBV7-3
DNA: TGTGCCAGCAGCTCTGAGGGCCTATCCTACAATGAGCAGTTCTTC
CDR3: CASSSEGLSYNEQFF

J: TRBJ1-1
size: .
D: .
V: TRBV7-6
DNA: TGTGCCAGCAGCTTAGTGGTGACAGCGAACACTGAAGCTTTCTTT
CDR3: CASSLVVTANTEAFF

J: TRBJ2-5
size: .
D: .
V: TRBV12-3/TRBV12-4
DNA: TGTGCCAGCAGTTTAGCCAGGACTGAGACCCAGTACTTC
CDR3: CASSLARTETQYF

J: TRBJ2-5
size: .
D: TRBD2
V: TRBV7-3
DNA: TGTGCCAGCAGACAACAAGCGGGACCGTGGGAGACCCAGTACTTC
CDR3: CASRQQAGPWETQYF

J: TRBJ1-2
size: .
D: .
V: TRBV5-1
DNA: TGCGCCAGTGGCCCCGCAGTCCCTAACTATGGCTACACCTTC
CDR3: CASGPAVPNYGYTF

J: TRBJ1-2
size: once
D: TRBD1
V: TRBV19
DNA: TGTGCCAGTAGTACCGGGACAGGGGTAGGCTATGGCTACACCTTC
CDR3: CASSTGTGVGYGYTF

J: TRBJ2-1
size: once
D: .
V: TRBV5-1
DNA: TGCGCCAGCAGCCTTGAAAGCCCCTCCTACAATGAGCAGTTCTTC
CDR3: CASSLESPSYNEQFF

J: TRBJ2-3
size: .
D: TRBD2
V: TRBV7-6
DNA: TGTGCCAGCAGCTTGCGCCCTAGCGGGAGGGCAGATACGCAGTATTTT
CDR3: CASSLRPSGRADTQYF

J: TRBJ1-2
size: .
D: .
V: TRBV4-3
DNA: TGCGCCAGCAGCACGGACTATGGCTACACCTTC
CDR3: CASSTDYGYTF

J: TRBJ2-3
size: .
D: .
V: TRBV7-8
DNA: TGTGCCAGCAGCTTAGTGAGTTTTAGCCGGGGTACGCAGTATTTT
CDR3: CASSLVSFSRGTQYF

J: TRBJ1-6
size: .
D: TRBD1
V: TRBV3-1/TRBV3-2
DNA: TGTGCCAGCAACAAACAGGGGTCGAGTTCACCCCTCCACTTT
CDR3: CASNKQGSSSPLHF

J: TRBJ1-1
size: few
D: .
V: TRBV29-1
DNA: TGCAGCGTTGATAACGGGGGACTCACTGAAGCTTTCTTT
CDR3: CSVDNGGLTEAFF

J: TRBJ1-1
size: .
D: .
V: TRBV28
DNA: TGTGCCAGCAGTTTAGTCACAGGGATTGAAGCTTTCTTT
CDR3: CASSLVTGIEAFF

J: TRBJ2-7
size: .
D: .
V: TRBV27
DNA: TGTGCCAGCAGTTTAACTTCCGCCTACGAGCAGTACTTC
CDR3: CASSLTSAYEQYF

J: TRBJ2-2
size: .
D: TRBD1
V: TRBV7-3
DNA: TGTGCCAGCAGTCCGACAACCAACAGGGGTGGCGGGGAGCTGTTTTTT
CDR3: CASSPTTNRGGGELFF

J: TRBJ2-7
size: .
D: TRBD2
V: TRBV28
DNA: TGTGCCAGCAGTTTAGGGGGGGTAACCTCCTACGAGCAGTACTTC
CDR3: CASSLGGVTSYEQYF

J: TRBJ1-1
size: .
D: .
V: TRBV2
DNA: TGTGCCACCCGCGAGGGGAACACTGAAGCTTTCTTT
CDR3: CATREGNTEAFF

J: TRBJ2-7
size: .
D: TRBD1
V: TRBV4-3
DNA: TGCGCCAGCAGCCCAATAACAGGGGCCGAGCAGTACTTC
CDR3: CASSPITGAEQYF

J: TRBJ2-7
size: few
D: .
V: TRBV2
DNA: TGTGCCAGCAGTTTCAGGGCCACGGTGGCCGAGCAGTACTTC
CDR3: CASSFRATVAEQYF

J: TRBJ1-4
size: once
D: .
V: TRBV19
DNA: TGTGCCAGTAGCCGGACAGCAACTAATGAAAAACTGTTTTTT
CDR3: CASSRTATNEKLFF